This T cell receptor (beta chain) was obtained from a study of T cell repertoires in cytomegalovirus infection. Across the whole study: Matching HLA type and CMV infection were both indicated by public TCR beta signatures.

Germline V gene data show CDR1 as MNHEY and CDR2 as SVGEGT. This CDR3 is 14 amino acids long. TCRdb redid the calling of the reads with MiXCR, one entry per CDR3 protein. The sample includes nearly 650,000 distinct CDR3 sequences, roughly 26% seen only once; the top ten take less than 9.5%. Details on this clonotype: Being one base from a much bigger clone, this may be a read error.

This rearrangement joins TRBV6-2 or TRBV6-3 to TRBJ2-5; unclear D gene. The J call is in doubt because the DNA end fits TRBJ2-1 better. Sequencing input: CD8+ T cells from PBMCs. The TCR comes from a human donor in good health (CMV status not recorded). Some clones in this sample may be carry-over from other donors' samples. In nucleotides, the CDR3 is TGTGCCAGCAAATACCCACGGATCCAAGAGACCCAGTTCTTC. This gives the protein CASKYPRIQETQFF.